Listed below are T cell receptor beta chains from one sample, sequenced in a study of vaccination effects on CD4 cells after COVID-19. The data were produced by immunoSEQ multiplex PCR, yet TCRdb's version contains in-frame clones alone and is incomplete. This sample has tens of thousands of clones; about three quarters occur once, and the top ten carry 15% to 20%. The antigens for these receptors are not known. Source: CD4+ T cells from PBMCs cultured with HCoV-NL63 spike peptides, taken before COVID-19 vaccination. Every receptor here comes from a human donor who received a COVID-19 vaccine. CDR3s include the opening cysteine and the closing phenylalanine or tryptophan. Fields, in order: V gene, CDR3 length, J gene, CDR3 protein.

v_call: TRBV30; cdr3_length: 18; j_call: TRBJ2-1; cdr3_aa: CAWSLGLLSFGGQDEQFF
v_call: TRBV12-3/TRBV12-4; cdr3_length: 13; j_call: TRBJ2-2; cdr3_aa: CASRRTGTGELFF
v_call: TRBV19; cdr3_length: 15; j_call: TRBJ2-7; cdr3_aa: CASSLSAGDSYEQYF
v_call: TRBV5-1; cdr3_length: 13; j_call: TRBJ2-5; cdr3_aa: CASSLGREETQYF
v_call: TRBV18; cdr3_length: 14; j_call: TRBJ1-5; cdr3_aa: CASSPAASNQPQHF
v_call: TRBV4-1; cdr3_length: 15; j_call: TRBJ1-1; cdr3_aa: CASSQDRVGNTEAFF
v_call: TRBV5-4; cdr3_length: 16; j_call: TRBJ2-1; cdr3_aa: CASSFSGTGGYNEQFF
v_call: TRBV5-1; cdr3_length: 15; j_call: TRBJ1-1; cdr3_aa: CASTLPGQRNTEAFF
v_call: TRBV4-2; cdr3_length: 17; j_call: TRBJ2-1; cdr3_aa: CASSLSTSGISYNEQFF
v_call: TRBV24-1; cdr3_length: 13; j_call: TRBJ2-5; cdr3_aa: CATGQGKVETQYF
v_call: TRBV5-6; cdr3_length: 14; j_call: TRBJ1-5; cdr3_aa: CASSSQGPGQPQHF
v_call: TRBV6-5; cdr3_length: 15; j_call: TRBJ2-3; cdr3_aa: CASSYRELNTDTQYF
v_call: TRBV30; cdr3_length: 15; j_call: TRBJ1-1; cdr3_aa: CAWSRQDRVGTEAFF
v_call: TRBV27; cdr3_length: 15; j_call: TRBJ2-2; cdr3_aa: CASSLGQGWTGELFF
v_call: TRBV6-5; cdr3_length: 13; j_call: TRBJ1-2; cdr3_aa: CASRAWETYGYTF
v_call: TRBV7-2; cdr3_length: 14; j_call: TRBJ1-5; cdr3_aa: CASSGDRGRQPQHF
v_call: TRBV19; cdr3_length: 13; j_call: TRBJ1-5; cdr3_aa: CASRRDRERPQHF
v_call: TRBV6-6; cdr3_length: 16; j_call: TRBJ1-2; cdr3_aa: CASSYHETADFDGYTF
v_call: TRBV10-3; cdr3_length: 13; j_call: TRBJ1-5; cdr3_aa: CAISGGGNQPQHF
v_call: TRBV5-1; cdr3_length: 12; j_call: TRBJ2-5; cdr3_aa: CASSLAGETQYF
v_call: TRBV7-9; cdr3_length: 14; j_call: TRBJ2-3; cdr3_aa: CASSLASQADTQYF
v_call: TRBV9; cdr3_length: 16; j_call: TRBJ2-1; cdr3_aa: CASSVVAGGSYNEQFF
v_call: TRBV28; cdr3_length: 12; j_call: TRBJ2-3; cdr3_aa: CASRTVSGTQYF
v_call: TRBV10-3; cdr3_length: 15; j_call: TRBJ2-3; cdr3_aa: CAISGRTGFTDTQYF
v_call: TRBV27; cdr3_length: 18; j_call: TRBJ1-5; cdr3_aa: CASSLSSWAAGSNQPQHF
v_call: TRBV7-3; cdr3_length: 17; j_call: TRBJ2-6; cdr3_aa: CASSLGGGSSGANVLTF
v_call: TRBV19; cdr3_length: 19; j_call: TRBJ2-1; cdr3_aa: CASSAYPGLAGLSYNEQFF
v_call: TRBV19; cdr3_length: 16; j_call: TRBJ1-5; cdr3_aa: CASSISGQGGRQPQHF
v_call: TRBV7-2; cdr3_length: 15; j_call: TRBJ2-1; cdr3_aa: CASSLGLAGNKAQFF
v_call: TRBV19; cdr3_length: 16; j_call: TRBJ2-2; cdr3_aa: CASSTRLAANTGELFF
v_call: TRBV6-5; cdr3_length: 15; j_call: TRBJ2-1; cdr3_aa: CASSYSSGSGNEQFF
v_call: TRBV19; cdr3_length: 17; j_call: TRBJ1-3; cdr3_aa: CASSPWRVRDRGNTIYF
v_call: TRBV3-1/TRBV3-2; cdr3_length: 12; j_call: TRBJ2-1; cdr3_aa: CASSRPGTSLFF
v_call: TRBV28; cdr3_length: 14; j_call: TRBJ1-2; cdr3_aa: CASSSTGIGYGYTF
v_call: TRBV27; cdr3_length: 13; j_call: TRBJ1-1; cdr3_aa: CASSTERETEAFF
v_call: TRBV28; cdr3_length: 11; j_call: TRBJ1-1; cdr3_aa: CASAGAAEAFF
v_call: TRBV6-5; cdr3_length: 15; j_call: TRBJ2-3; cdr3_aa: CASSPRGASTDTQYF
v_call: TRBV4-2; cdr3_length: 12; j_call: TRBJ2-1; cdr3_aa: CASSQDVGEQFF
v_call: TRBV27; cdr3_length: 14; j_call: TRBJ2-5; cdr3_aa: CATRGGPTRETQYF
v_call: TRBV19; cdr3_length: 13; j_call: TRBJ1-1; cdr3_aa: CASWGSMNTEAFF
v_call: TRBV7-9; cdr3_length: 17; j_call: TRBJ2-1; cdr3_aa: CASSFIGLAGGYNEQFF
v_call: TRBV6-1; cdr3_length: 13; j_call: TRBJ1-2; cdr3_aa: CASSEQGGYGYTF
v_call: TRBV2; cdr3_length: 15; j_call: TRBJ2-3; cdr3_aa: CASSRPSGGADTQYF
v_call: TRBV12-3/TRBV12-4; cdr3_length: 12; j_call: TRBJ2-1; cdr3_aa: CASRSPGNEQFF
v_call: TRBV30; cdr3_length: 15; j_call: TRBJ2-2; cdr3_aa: CAWSMGLAGVGELFF
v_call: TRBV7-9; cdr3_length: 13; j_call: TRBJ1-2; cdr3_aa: CASSLGIYGGYTF
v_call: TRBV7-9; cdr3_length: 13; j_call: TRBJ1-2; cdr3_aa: CASSPDRIGGYTF
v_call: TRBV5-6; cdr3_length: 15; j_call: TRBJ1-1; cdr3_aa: CASSLARLMNTEAFF
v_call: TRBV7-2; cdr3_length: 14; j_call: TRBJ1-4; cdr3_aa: CASSLRTANEKLFF
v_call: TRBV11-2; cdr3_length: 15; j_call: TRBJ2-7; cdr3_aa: CASSLEPGLSNEQYF
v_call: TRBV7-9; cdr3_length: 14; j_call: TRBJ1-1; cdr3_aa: CASSSGQGNTEAFF
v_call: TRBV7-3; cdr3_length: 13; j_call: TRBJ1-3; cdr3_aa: CASSPSGGNTIYF